This T cell receptor (beta chain) was sequenced in a study of blood T cell repertoires in COVID-19. Trimming took 4 bases from V and 4 from J, leaving 13 bases between them. Germline assignment: CDR1 LNHDA and CDR2 SQIVND (reference sequence). The CDR3 covers 14 residues. Sequencing was performed with immunoSEQ multiplex PCR; in TCRdb, only in-frame clones are kept and a portion is missing. The sample has roughly 300,000 clones; 80% to 85% are singletons. This clone occurred once. The TCR was taken from a woman aged 55-75 years with active or convalescent COVID-19. Sequenced: peripheral blood. The chain has TRBV19 and TRBJ1-1; D might be TRBD1 (5 bases). CDR3 DNA: TGTGCCAGTAGTACCCGGCGTCAGGGCACTGAAGCTTTCTTT. It specifies CASSTRRQGTEAFF.